One T cell receptor (beta chain) is described in this entry. Its antigen is currently unknown. The sample is drawn from a study of cytotoxic CD8 clonotypes in ibrutinib-treated CLL. About the study: Response material was collected after a median around 12 months of treatment, range 6 to 36.

Profiled with immunoSEQ multiplex PCR; TCRdb holds only in-frame clones, not every one. The sample shows tens of thousands of clones, about 70% of them seen only once. This CDR3 is built from 13 residues. V was shortened by 8 bases and J by 5 bases, with 15 bases between the two germline ends. In germline, CDR1 is MNHEY, CDR2 SMNVEV (reference sequence). The study's findings and limits: Once treatment began, public clonotypes, which were uncommon, contracted or stayed stable. Baseline levels of clonality went above those of age-matched healthy donors and moved with circulating CD8+ T-cell counts.

V and J are TRBV27 and TRBJ1-2; a weak D match, TRBD1 (5 bases). The sample here was PBMCs, taken after 24 months of ibrutinib treatment. The origin of this receptor is a human donor with chronic lymphocytic leukemia. CDR3 in amino acids: CASRDLREYGYTF. Written as DNA, the CDR3 is TGTGCCAGCCGGGACCTTAGGGAATATGGCTACACCTTC.